A selection of T cell receptor beta chains follows, all from one sample in a study of molecular identifiers for immune sequencing clone quantification. From the PCR reads, TCRdb called clonotypes with MiXCR, one entry per CDR3 protein. This sample carries around 460,000 distinct CDR3 sequences, about 21% of them seen once, and the ten largest clones take about 0.78%. The specimen was naive CD8+ T cells from blood, with Jurkat cell RNA spiked in. The source of these receptors is a human donor in good health. Some libraries in this study had Jurkat cell RNA spiked in. CDR3s leave out the opening cysteine and the closing phenylalanine or tryptophan. Each record gives: V gene, CDR3 protein.

v_gene: TRBV3-1
CDR3aa: ASSQFRSSTTTNEKLF

v_gene: TRBV4-3
CDR3aa: ASSQGWGYNEQF

v_gene: TRBV7-9
CDR3aa: ASTPSGGGAGEQF

v_gene: TRBV13
CDR3aa: ASSPVDQNEQY

v_gene: TRBV7-9
CDR3aa: ASSSHMGRSTNEKLF

v_gene: TRBV28
CDR3aa: ASSYPRDYHNEQF

v_gene: TRBV20-1
CDR3aa: SARDLQNTEAF

v_gene: TRBV4-1
CDR3aa: ASSQEVTDNSPLH

v_gene: TRBV27
CDR3aa: ASSLYTGNQPQH

v_gene: TRBV29-1
CDR3aa: SVEQGAEQY

v_gene: TRBV5-1
CDR3aa: ASSLPGQGVEQY

v_gene: TRBV7-6
CDR3aa: ASSLRVGPSLISDTQY

v_gene: TRBV5-1
CDR3aa: ASSLETPNIISPLH

v_gene: TRBV20-1
CDR3aa: SARTGGQTGLYEQY

v_gene: TRBV12-3/TRBV12-4
CDR3aa: ASSLGGSILNTEAF

v_gene: TRBV7-9
CDR3aa: ASSLSHGTELYEQY

v_gene: TRBV4-1
CDR3aa: ASNTYPQGYEQF

v_gene: TRBV5-4
CDR3aa: ASSSGRANTEAF

v_gene: TRBV7-9
CDR3aa: ASSLVVRPTEAF

v_gene: TRBV7-9
CDR3aa: ASSLAQGYTGELF

v_gene: TRBV7-9
CDR3aa: ASSSPNMGPDQETQY

v_gene: TRBV2
CDR3aa: ASSDLVRQGVYEQY